This T cell receptor beta chain was sequenced during a study of T cell responses to AZD1222 COVID-19 vaccine. Concerning this clone: Its specificity is unknown.

The assay was immunoSEQ multiplex PCR, and TCRdb's table has in-frame clones only and misses some. The sample records about 78,000 clones, 88% being singletons. Study-wide points: Clonal diversity was possibly underestimated, and the donors were mostly white British, with more females. Spike-specific TCR breadth and depth were elevated following two AZD1222 doses. The repertoires were collected only after the peak T cell response. Only 5 to 7 AZD1222 recipients tested seropositive at baseline.

The sequenced sample was peripheral blood, obtained on day 0 of MenACWY control vaccination. This receptor was identified in an adult in good health.

The CDR3 loop is CAISEFSGTAYGYTF. The CDR3 nucleotides are TGTGCCATCAGTGAGTTTTCCGGGACAGCCTATGGCTACACCTTC. The J gene is TRBJ1-2, the V gene TRBV10-3, with 7 positions matching TRBD1. The CDR3 is made up of 15 amino acids. Germline trimming cut 1 base from V and 4 bases from J; bases unmatched to any gene: 6. CDR1 ENHRY and CDR2 SYGVKD come from the germline V gene.